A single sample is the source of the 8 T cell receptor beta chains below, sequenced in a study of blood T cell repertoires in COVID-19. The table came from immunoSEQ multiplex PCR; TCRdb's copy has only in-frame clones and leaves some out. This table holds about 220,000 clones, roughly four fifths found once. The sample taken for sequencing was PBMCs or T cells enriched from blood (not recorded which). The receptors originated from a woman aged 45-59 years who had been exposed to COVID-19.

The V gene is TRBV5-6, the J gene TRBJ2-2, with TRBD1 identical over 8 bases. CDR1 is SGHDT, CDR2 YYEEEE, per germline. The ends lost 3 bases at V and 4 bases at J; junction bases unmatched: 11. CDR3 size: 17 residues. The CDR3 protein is CASSWQTGARVTGELFF. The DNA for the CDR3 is TGTGCCAGCAGCTGGCAGACAGGGGCGAGGGTCACCGGGGAGCTGTTTTTT.

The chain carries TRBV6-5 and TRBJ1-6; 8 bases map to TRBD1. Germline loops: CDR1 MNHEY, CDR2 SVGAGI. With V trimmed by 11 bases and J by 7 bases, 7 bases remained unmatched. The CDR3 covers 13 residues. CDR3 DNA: TGTGCCGGACAGGGCGACGGGAATTCACCCCTCCACTTT. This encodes CAGQGDGNSPLHF.

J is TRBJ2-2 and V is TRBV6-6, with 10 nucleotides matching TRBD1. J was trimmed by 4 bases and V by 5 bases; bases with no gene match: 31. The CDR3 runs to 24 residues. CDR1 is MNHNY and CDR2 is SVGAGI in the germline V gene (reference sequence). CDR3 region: CASSPREGTGEVAGYLGVTGELFF. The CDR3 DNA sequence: TGTGCCAGCAGTCCAAGGGAGGGGACAGGGGAAGTAGCGGGGTACCTCGGGGTCACCGGGGAGCTGTTTTTT.

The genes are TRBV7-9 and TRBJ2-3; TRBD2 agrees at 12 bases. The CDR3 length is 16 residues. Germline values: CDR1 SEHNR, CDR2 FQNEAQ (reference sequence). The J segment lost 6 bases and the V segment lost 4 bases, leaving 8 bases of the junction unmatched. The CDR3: CASSSRTSGAGDTQYF. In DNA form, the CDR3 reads TGTGCCAGCAGCTCCCGGACTAGCGGGGCGGGGGATACGCAGTATTTT.

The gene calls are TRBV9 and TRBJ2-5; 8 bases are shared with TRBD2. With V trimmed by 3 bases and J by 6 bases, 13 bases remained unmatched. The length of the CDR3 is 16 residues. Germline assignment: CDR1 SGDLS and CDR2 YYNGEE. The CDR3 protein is CASSAEASSGGKTQYF. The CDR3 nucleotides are TGTGCCAGCAGCGCCGAAGCGTCCAGCGGGGGTAAGACCCAGTACTTC.

The CDR3 spells CASRARTDTEAFF. The CDR3 DNA reads as TGTGCCAGCAGGGCTAGGACTGACACTGAAGCTTTCTTT. The chain has TRBV7-9 and TRBJ1-1, with D uncertain. CDR1 SEHNR and CDR2 FQNEAQ come from the germline V gene (reference sequence). The CDR3 length is 13 residues. V lost 6 bases and J 3 bases, leaving 11 bases between the germline ends.

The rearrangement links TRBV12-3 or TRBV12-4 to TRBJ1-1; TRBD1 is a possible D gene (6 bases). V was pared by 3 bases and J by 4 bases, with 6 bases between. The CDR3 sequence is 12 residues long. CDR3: CASSLDSTEAFF. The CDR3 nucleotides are TGTGCCAGCAGTTTGGACAGCACTGAAGCTTTCTTT.

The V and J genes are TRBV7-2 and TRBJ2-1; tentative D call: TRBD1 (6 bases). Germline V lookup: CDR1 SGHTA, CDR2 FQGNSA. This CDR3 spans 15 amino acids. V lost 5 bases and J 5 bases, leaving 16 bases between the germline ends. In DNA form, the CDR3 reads TGTGCCAGCAGCGAAAGGGGGATCAGAAACAATGAGCAGTTCTTC. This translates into CASSERGIRNNEQFF.